This passage covers 27 T cell receptor beta chains from one sample sequenced in a study of CD8 T cells in ankylosing spondylitis. No antigen has been assigned to these receptors. General study findings and limits: Ankylosing spondylitis blood seemed to carry a telltale TCR beta motif made of several highly homologous variants.

TCRdb re-analysed the 5' RACE reads in MiXCR, keeping a single row per CDR3 protein. The sample contains 650,000 to 800,000 distinct CDR3 sequences, around a fifth of which appear only once. The sample taken for sequencing was blood, either unsorted or a sorted T cell fraction (not recorded which). The receptors stem from a male donor with ankylosing spondylitis.

The J gene is TRBJ2-2, the V gene TRBV10-3, with a weak D call TRBD2 (5 bases). The CDR3 loop spans 15 amino acids. The germline gives CDR1 ENHRY, CDR2 SYGVKD. Trimming pared 3 bases from V and 9 bases from J, leaving 17 bases between. The CDR3 nucleotides read TGTGCCATCAGTGAATTCCTACCCGGGAAGAGGGAGCTGTTTTTT. This gives the protein CAISEFLPGKRELFF.

This clonotype was seen at least ten times. The chain combines TRBV20-1 with TRBJ2-2; 12 bases are a match to TRBD2. Germline V gene sequence: CDR1 DFQATT, CDR2 SNEGSKA (reference sequence). V lost 6 bases to trimming and J lost 6 bases; unmatched junction nucleotides: 5. This CDR3 is 14 amino acids long. CDR3 in amino acids: CSARTSGISGELFF. CDR3 in DNA: TGCAGTGCGAGGACTAGCGGGATCTCCGGGGAGCTGTTTTTT.

This clonotype came up a few times. The CDR3 bases are TGTGCCACCAGTCTTCTAGGAAACATTCAGTACTTC. Encoded protein: CATSLLGNIQYF. This chain connects TRBV15 to TRBJ2-4; D gene unclear. The CDR3 runs 12 residues. Germline-derived CDR1 and CDR2 are LNHNV and YYDKDF (reference sequence). Trimming took 6 bases from V and 6 from J, leaving 9 bases between them.

This chain uses TRBV19 with TRBJ2-1, with TRBD1 matching over 8 bases. This CDR3 comprises 13 residues. The V and J ends lost 10 bases and 12 bases, in that order; junction bases with no gene match: 14. CDR1 is LNHDA and CDR2 is SQIVND in the germline V gene (reference sequence). The CDR3: CATWTGPGTGQFF. CDR3 in DNA: TGTGCCACATGGACAGGGCCAGGTACAGGGCAGTTCTTC.

V gene TRBV14 combines with J gene TRBJ2-5, with 7 nucleotides matching TRBD1. Looked up from germline, CDR1 is SGHDN and CDR2 is FVKESK. CDR3 length: 17 residues. V lost 1 base, J lost 4 bases, and 12 bases stayed unmatched. The CDR3 loop is CASSQGAIDRETETQYF. CDR3 nucleotides: TGTGCCAGCAGCCAAGGAGCCATCGACAGGGAGACAGAGACCCAGTACTTC.

The chain recombines TRBV18 with TRBJ1-5; the match to TRBD1 covers 7 bases. With V trimmed by 2 bases and J by 6 bases, 7 bases remained unmatched. Germline V gene lookup returns CDR1 KGHSH and CDR2 LQKENI. This CDR3 region has 15 residues. The CDR3 reads CASSPKTGNIQPQHF. CDR3 DNA: TGTGCCAGCTCACCAAAGACAGGGAATATTCAGCCCCAGCATTTT.

This clonotype was detected only a few times. This chain joins TRBV20-1 and TRBJ2-3, with 7 bases identical to TRBD2. Losses at the gene ends were 4 bases for V and 2 bases for J; bases not matched to a gene: 12. The germline gives CDR1 DFQATT, CDR2 SNEGSKA (reference sequence). The CDR3 spans 16 residues. CDR3 loop: CSATRTGGINTDTQYF. The CDR3 DNA sequence: TGCAGTGCTACTCGTACGGGAGGAATAAACACAGATACGCAGTATTTT.

This clonotype showed up just a few times. The chain carries TRBV12-3 or TRBV12-4 and TRBJ1-1; D ambiguous. The CDR3 is made up of 11 amino acids. Trimming shortened V by 6 bases and J by 7 bases, and 9 bases separated the two germline ends. This CDR3 reads CASSHGFEAFF. The CDR3 bases are TGTGCCAGCAGCCACGGGTTTGAAGCTTTCTTT.

A few counts support this clonotype. The gene calls are TRBV7-9 and TRBJ2-5, with TRBD2 matching 8 bases. Germline values: CDR1 SEHNR, CDR2 FQNEAQ (reference sequence). This CDR3 contains 13 residues. With V trimmed by 5 bases and J by 5 bases, 4 bases remained unmatched. Here the CDR3 reads CASSQRGLETQYF. Written as DNA, the CDR3 is TGTGCCAGCAGCCAGCGGGGGTTGGAGACCCAGTACTTC.

This clonotype was observed a single time. One junction end disagrees with the germline gene, perhaps due to a read error. This chain links TRBV12-3 or TRBV12-4 with TRBJ2-6; the D gene is possibly TRBD1 (5 bases). CDR3 length equals 13 residues. Here the CDR3 DNA reads TGTGCCAGCACCTTTACTGGGGCCAACGTCCTGTCTTTC. Translated: CASTFTGANVLSF.

The chain uses TRBV20-1 and TRBJ1-1; D is unresolved. Germline lookup yields CDR1 DFQATT and CDR2 SNEGSKA (reference sequence). V lost 4 bases and J lost 8, with 14 bases in between. The CDR3 has 12 amino acids. CDR3 amino acids: CSAKLTGMEAFF. The CDR3 nucleotides read TGCAGTGCTAAATTAACCGGGATGGAAGCTTTCTTT.

The chain recombines TRBV4-3 with TRBJ2-2; the D call may be TRBD1 or TRBD2 (8 bases each). The V gene's germline CDR1 is LGHNA and CDR2 YSLEER. This CDR3 spans 19 amino acids. Trimming pared 2 bases from V and 7 bases from J, leaving 26 bases between. The CDR3 loop reads CASSQKTGQGAGGIGELFF. CDR3 nucleotides: TGCGCCAGCAGCCAAAAAACGGGCCAGGGGGCGGGAGGTATCGGGGAGCTGTTTTTT.

This clonotype was seen a few times. The chain couples TRBV5-1 to TRBJ2-1, with TRBD2 identical over 13 bases. With 3 bases clipped from V and 8 bases from J, the junction kept 17 bases outside the gene matches. This CDR3 is built from 19 residues. The V gene's germline CDR1 is SGHRS and CDR2 YFSETQ. This chain's CDR3 is CASSYLLAGGPSVGDEQFF. The CDR3 DNA is TGCGCCAGCAGCTACCTACTAGCGGGAGGGCCGTCGGTAGGGGATGAGCAGTTCTTC.

The chain couples TRBV5-1 to TRBJ2-5; TRBD2 aligns across 9 bases. Germline assignment: CDR1 SGHRS and CDR2 YFSETQ. The length of the CDR3 is 15 residues. V trimming: 3 bases; J trimming: 6 bases; junction bases outside the gene matches: 9. In DNA, the CDR3 is TGCGCCAGCAGCTATCAGCGGGGGGCCGGCCAGACCCAGTACTTC. This translates into CASSYQRGAGQTQYF.

The J gene is TRBJ2-1, the V gene TRBV25-1, with 7 bases that match TRBD2. Trimming took 3 bases from V and 0 from J; bases not matched to a gene: 2. From germline, CDR1 is MGHDK and CDR2 SYGVNS. The CDR3 is 15 amino acids. Written as DNA, the CDR3 is TGTGCCAGCAGTGATGGCGGGAGCTCCTACAATGAGCAGTTCTTC. Translating gives CASSDGGSSYNEQFF. The entire variable domain, with the rest obtained from reference TRBV25-1 and TRBJ2-1, is as follows: EADIYQTPRYLVIGTGKKITLECSQTMGHDKMYWYQQDPGMELHLIHYSYGVNSTEKGDLSSESTVSRIRTEHFPLTLESARPSHTSQYLCASSDGGSSYNEQFFGPGTRLTVL.

The chain employs TRBV4-2 and TRBJ2-3, with D possibly being TRBD2 (5 bases). Looked up from germline, CDR1 is LGHNA and CDR2 is YNFKEQ. This CDR3 spans 16 amino acids. V shed 0 bases and J shed 3 bases, with 13 bases lying between them. CDR3 bases: TGTGCCAGCAGCCAAGAGACCTCCGGAGGAACAGATACGCAGTATTTT. As protein: CASSQETSGGTDTQYF.

This clonotype was observed at least ten times. The V call is TRBV20-1, the J call TRBJ1-5; a possible D gene is TRBD1 (6 bases). This CDR3 region has 13 residues. Trimming stripped 6 bases from V and 8 bases from J, with 17 bases between. Germline values: CDR1 DFQATT, CDR2 SNEGSKA (reference sequence). The CDR3 loop reads CSATQGAQEPQHF. The CDR3 region has the DNA TGCAGTGCAACACAGGGTGCTCAGGAGCCCCAGCATTTT.

This clonotype came up a few times. The rearrangement links TRBV29-1 to TRBJ1-1; maybe TRBD1 (6 bases). This CDR3 region has 15 residues. Trimming removed 6 bases at V and 3 bases at J, with 20 bases between. Germline CDR1 SQVTM, CDR2 ANQGSEA. The CDR3 DNA follows: TGCAGCGTCCACACCTTAGGGGGTGGGGACACTGAAGCTTTCTTT. It translates to CSVHTLGGGDTEAFF.

This clonotype was picked up a small number of times. This chain links TRBV5-1 with TRBJ1-2; 8 bases match TRBD1. The CDR3 has 15 residues. Germline CDR1 and CDR2: SGHRS and YFSETQ. The V and J ends lost 0 bases and 8 bases, in that order; junction bases with no gene match: 9. In DNA form, the CDR3 reads TGCGCCAGCAGCTTGGGACAGGGGATTTCTGGCGGCTACACCTTC. The encoded protein is CASSLGQGISGGYTF.

This clonotype has only a few counts. This sequence joins TRBV4-3 and TRBJ2-2; D gene unclear. Germline V CDR1 and CDR2: LGHNA, YSLEER. The CDR3 is made up of 18 amino acids. The V end lost 0 bases, the J end lost 0 bases, and 14 bases lay between the germline ends. In nucleotides, the CDR3 is TGCGCCAGCAGCCAAGACCGCTGGACCGATACGAACACCGGGGAGCTGTTTTTT. The encoded protein is CASSQDRWTDTNTGELFF.

This chain joins TRBV12-3 or TRBV12-4 and TRBJ1-5, with no clear D. With 6 bases removed from V and 0 bases from J, the gap between germline ends came to 18 bases. There are 17 residues in the CDR3. The CDR3 loop reads CASSPPQSAYSNQPQHF. As DNA, the CDR3 is TGTGCCAGCAGCCCCCCCCAGAGCGCCTATAGCAATCAGCCCCAGCATTTT.

This clonotype has a single count. This chain connects TRBV27 to TRBJ2-6, with TRBD2 as a possible D gene (7 bases). Germline CDR1 is MNHEY and CDR2 is SMNVEV (reference sequence). This CDR3 is built from 19 residues. V dropped 3 bases and J dropped 1 base, with 19 bases sitting between them. This chain's CDR3 is CASSLAGALYTSGANVLTF. In DNA, the CDR3 is TGTGCCAGCAGTTTGGCGGGGGCGCTATACACGTCTGGGGCCAACGTCCTGACTTTC.

This clonotype was counted only a few times. The V call is TRBV7-9, the J call TRBJ2-7, with TRBD1 matching over 8 bases. This CDR3 region has 16 residues. Germline-derived CDR1 and CDR2 are SEHNR and FQNEAQ (reference sequence). J was trimmed by 0 bases and V by 5 bases; bases with no gene match: 9. In nucleotides, the CDR3 is TGTGCCAGCAGCAATCAGGGGGCAGGAGACTCCTACGAGCAGTACTTC. Its protein is CASSNQGAGDSYEQYF.

The chain uses TRBV7-8 and TRBJ2-2; D assignment may be TRBD1 or TRBD2 (5 bases each). The CDR3 spans 15 residues. The V and J ends lost 8 bases and 2 bases respectively, with 15 bases between them. From germline, CDR1 is SGHVS and CDR2 FQNEAQ. In DNA, the CDR3 is TGTGCCAGCCTCGGGGCAGTGAGTAACACCGGGGAGCTGTTTTTT. Protein sequence: CASLGAVSNTGELFF.

This sequence joins TRBV14 and TRBJ2-5; D might be TRBD1 (6 bases). The length of the CDR3 is 16 residues. CDR1 SGHDN and CDR2 FVKESK come from the germline V gene. V gave up 3 bases and J gave up 5 bases, with 19 bases separating them. CDR3 sequence (DNA): TGTGCCAGCAGCCAGGGCACCGGAGCCCAGGGGGAGACCCAGTACTTC. Its protein is CASSQGTGAQGETQYF.

DNA for the CDR3: TGCAGCGTCCCGGACAGGGAATATGGCTACACCTTC. Its translation is CSVPDREYGYTF. This chain links TRBV29-1 with TRBJ1-2, with 8 bases matching TRBD1. V was clipped by 6 bases and J by 5 bases; unmatched bases: 5. Looked up from germline, CDR1 is SQVTM and CDR2 is ANQGSEA. CDR3 size: 12 residues.

This clonotype was recorded a few times. The chain has TRBV30 and TRBJ1-5; 8 bases are a match to TRBD1. The germline CDR1 and CDR2 sequences are GTSNPN and SVGIG (reference sequence). Trimming cost V 4 bases and J 1 base; bases outside gene matches: 0. The CDR3 sequence is 13 residues long. This chain's CDR3 is CAWNRGSNQPQHF. In DNA, the CDR3 is TGTGCCTGGAACAGGGGGAGCAATCAGCCCCAGCATTTT.